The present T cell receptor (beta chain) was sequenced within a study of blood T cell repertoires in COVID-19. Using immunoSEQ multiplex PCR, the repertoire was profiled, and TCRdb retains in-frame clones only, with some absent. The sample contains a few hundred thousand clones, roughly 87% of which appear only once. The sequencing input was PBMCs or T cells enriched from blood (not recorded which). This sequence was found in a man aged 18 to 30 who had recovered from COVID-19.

CDR3 nucleotide sequence: TGCGCCAGCAGGTGGAATCCCGGGGCAACTAATGAAAAACTGTTTTTT. It translates to CASRWNPGATNEKLFF. The V call is TRBV5-1, the J call TRBJ1-4; D not resolved. This CDR3 is 16 amino acids long. Between the trimmed V and J ends, which lost 5 bases and 0 bases, there was a span of 14 bases. Germline lookup yields CDR1 SGHRS and CDR2 YFSETQ. The full variable domain, in which reference TRBV5-1 and TRBJ1-4 provide the parts outside the CDR3, is KAGVTQTPRYLIKTRGQQVTLSCSPISGHRSVSWYQQTPGQGLQFLFEYFSETQRNKGNFPGRFSGRQFSNSRSEMNVSTLELGDSALYLCASRWNPGATNEKLFFGSGTQLSVL.